Listed below are T cell receptor beta chains from one sample, sequenced in a study of cytomegalovirus exposure and HLA in healthy donors. The assay was immunoSEQ multiplex PCR, and TCRdb's table has in-frame clones only and misses some. The data hold 120,000 to 150,000 clones, with roughly 76% observed a single time. The sample consisted of PBMCs. The receptors come from a female donor in good health and CMV-seronegative. Both conserved end residues are part of each CDR3. A D gene is named only where the DNA matches it firmly. Rows may omit the clone size; those that give it use once, few, many or a size class.

cdr3_length: 15; j_call: TRBJ1-1; d_call: TRBD1; v_call: TRBV19; clone_size: .; cdr3_nt: TGTGCCAGTAGTATAGGGACAGGAGTGAACACTGAAGCTTTCTTT; cdr3_aa: CASSIGTGVNTEAFF
cdr3_length: 16; j_call: TRBJ1-2; d_call: TRBD1; v_call: TRBV6-5; clone_size: .; cdr3_nt: TGTGCCAGCAGTTACTTCCCCGGGACAGGGGGCCGAGGCTACACCTTC; cdr3_aa: CASSYFPGTGGRGYTF
cdr3_length: 13; j_call: TRBJ2-7; d_call: TRBD1; v_call: TRBV6-5; clone_size: .; cdr3_nt: TGTGCCAGCAGTTGGACAGGGACCCACGAGCAGTACTTC; cdr3_aa: CASSWTGTHEQYF
cdr3_length: 13; j_call: TRBJ1-2; d_call: .; v_call: TRBV5-1; clone_size: .; cdr3_nt: TGCGCCAGCAGCTTGGAATTACGGGATGGCTACACCTTC; cdr3_aa: CASSLELRDGYTF
cdr3_length: 11; j_call: TRBJ2-3; d_call: .; v_call: TRBV27; clone_size: .; cdr3_nt: TGTGCCAGCAGTTTACAAGATACGCAGTATTTT; cdr3_aa: CASSLQDTQYF
cdr3_length: 12; j_call: TRBJ1-2; d_call: TRBD1; v_call: TRBV29-1; clone_size: .; cdr3_nt: TGCAGCGTTGAAACAGGGGGCATGAGCTACACCTTC; cdr3_aa: CSVETGGMSYTF
cdr3_length: 14; j_call: TRBJ1-1; d_call: .; v_call: TRBV7-9; clone_size: .; cdr3_nt: TGTGCCAGCAGCTTTGAGGGAATGAACACTGAAGCTTTCTTT; cdr3_aa: CASSFEGMNTEAFF
cdr3_length: 17; j_call: TRBJ2-1; d_call: TRBD2; v_call: TRBV12-5; clone_size: .; cdr3_nt: TGTGCTAGTGGTTTGGGGGCTCTAGCGGCCGTCTACAATGAGCAGTTCTTC; cdr3_aa: CASGLGALAAVYNEQFF
cdr3_length: 13; j_call: TRBJ2-7; d_call: TRBD1; v_call: TRBV7-9; clone_size: .; cdr3_nt: TGTGCCGGCCGGGCGACAGGGTCCTACGAGCAGTACTTC; cdr3_aa: CAGRATGSYEQYF
cdr3_length: 12; j_call: TRBJ2-5; d_call: .; v_call: TRBV28; clone_size: .; cdr3_nt: TGTGCCAGCAGTTTAAGAGTGGAGACCCAGTACTTC; cdr3_aa: CASSLRVETQYF
cdr3_length: 14; j_call: TRBJ2-1; d_call: .; v_call: TRBV29-1; clone_size: .; cdr3_nt: TGCAGCGTTGAAAGACAGAACTCCTACAATGAGCAGTTCTTC; cdr3_aa: CSVERQNSYNEQFF
cdr3_length: 16; j_call: TRBJ2-5; d_call: TRBD2; v_call: TRBV10-1; clone_size: .; cdr3_nt: TGCGCCAGCAGTGAGATGCTAGCGGGAGGGCCCACCACCCAGTACTTC; cdr3_aa: CASSEMLAGGPTTQYF
cdr3_length: 15; j_call: TRBJ2-3; d_call: .; v_call: TRBV6-5; clone_size: .; cdr3_nt: TGTGCCAGCAGTTACTTCGAGCCTAGCACAGATACGCAGTATTTT; cdr3_aa: CASSYFEPSTDTQYF
cdr3_length: 14; j_call: TRBJ1-5; d_call: .; v_call: TRBV6-5; clone_size: .; cdr3_nt: TGTGCCAGCAGCCTTCGAGGGAGGGATCAGCCCCAGCATTTT; cdr3_aa: CASSLRGRDQPQHF
cdr3_length: 14; j_call: TRBJ2-7; d_call: TRBD2; v_call: TRBV30; clone_size: .; cdr3_nt: TGTGCCTGGAGGCTAGCGGGAGGAACCTACGAGCAGTACTTC; cdr3_aa: CAWRLAGGTYEQYF
cdr3_length: 16; j_call: TRBJ1-2; d_call: .; v_call: TRBV9; clone_size: .; cdr3_nt: TGTGCCAGCAGCGCTGGGGCACAGGATCCTAACTATGGCTACACCTTC; cdr3_aa: CASSAGAQDPNYGYTF
cdr3_length: 22; j_call: TRBJ2-2; d_call: .; v_call: TRBV18; clone_size: .; cdr3_nt: TGTGCCAGCTCAGCTCAAGCCGCTCTCCTGGCAGGCGAGGAGGATGGCACCGGGGAGCTGTTTTTT; cdr3_aa: CASSAQAALLAGEEDGTGELFF
cdr3_length: 15; j_call: TRBJ1-1; d_call: .; v_call: TRBV4-1; clone_size: many; cdr3_nt: TGCGCCAGCAGCCAAGATTATGGGGGGGACACTGAAGCTTTCTTT; cdr3_aa: CASSQDYGGDTEAFF
cdr3_length: 18; j_call: TRBJ1-5; d_call: .; v_call: TRBV13; clone_size: .; cdr3_nt: TGTGCCAGCAGCTTGGGGTACAGGAGAGTTGATAGCAATCAGCCCCAGCATTTT; cdr3_aa: CASSLGYRRVDSNQPQHF
cdr3_length: 15; j_call: TRBJ1-4; d_call: TRBD1; v_call: TRBV5-1; clone_size: .; cdr3_nt: TGCGCCAGCAGCTTGGGGGGACAGCTTAATGAAAAACTGTTTTTT; cdr3_aa: CASSLGGQLNEKLFF
cdr3_length: 13; j_call: TRBJ2-1; d_call: .; v_call: TRBV28; clone_size: .; cdr3_nt: TGTGCCAGCAGTATGATAGTTAAGAATGAGCAGTTCTTC; cdr3_aa: CASSMIVKNEQFF
cdr3_length: 21; j_call: TRBJ1-5; d_call: TRBD1; v_call: TRBV6-4; clone_size: few; cdr3_nt: TGTGCCAGCAGTGACTACCTGGCCTCTCCAAGCGGACAGGGAAGGAATCAGCCCCAGCATTTT; cdr3_aa: CASSDYLASPSGQGRNQPQHF
cdr3_length: 12; j_call: TRBJ2-2; d_call: .; v_call: TRBV28; clone_size: .; cdr3_nt: TGTGCCAGCAGTTTTGTAACCGGGGAGCTGTTTTTT; cdr3_aa: CASSFVTGELFF
cdr3_length: 15; j_call: TRBJ2-3; d_call: TRBD2; v_call: TRBV18; clone_size: .; cdr3_nt: TGTGCCAGCTCACCACTAGCGGGTAGCACAGATACGCAGTATTTT; cdr3_aa: CASSPLAGSTDTQYF
cdr3_length: 13; j_call: TRBJ1-1; d_call: .; v_call: TRBV7-9; clone_size: .; cdr3_nt: TGTGCCACCCCGGAGGGAGGGGACACTGAAGCTTTCTTT; cdr3_aa: CATPEGGDTEAFF
cdr3_length: 14; j_call: TRBJ2-5; d_call: TRBD1; v_call: TRBV5-1; clone_size: .; cdr3_nt: TGCGCCAGCAGCTTGGACAGGGGACGGGAGACCCAGTACTTC; cdr3_aa: CASSLDRGRETQYF
cdr3_length: 17; j_call: TRBJ1-5; d_call: TRBD1; v_call: TRBV4-1; clone_size: .; cdr3_nt: TGCGCCAGCAGCCAAGGAGGGACAGGCTTTCTCAATCAGCCCCAGCATTTT; cdr3_aa: CASSQGGTGFLNQPQHF